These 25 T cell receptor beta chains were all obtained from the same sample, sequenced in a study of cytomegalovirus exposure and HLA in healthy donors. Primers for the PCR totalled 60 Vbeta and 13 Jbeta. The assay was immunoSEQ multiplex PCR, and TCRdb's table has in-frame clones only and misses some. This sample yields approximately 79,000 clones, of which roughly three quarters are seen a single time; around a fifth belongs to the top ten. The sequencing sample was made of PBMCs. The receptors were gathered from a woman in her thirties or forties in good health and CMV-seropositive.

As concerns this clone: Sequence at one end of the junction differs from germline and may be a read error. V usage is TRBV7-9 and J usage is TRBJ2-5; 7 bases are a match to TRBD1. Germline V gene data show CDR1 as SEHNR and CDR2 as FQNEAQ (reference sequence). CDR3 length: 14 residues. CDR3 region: CSSSLTGTAETQYF. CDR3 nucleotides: TGTTCCAGCAGCTTAACAGGGACAGCAGAGACCCAGTACTTC.

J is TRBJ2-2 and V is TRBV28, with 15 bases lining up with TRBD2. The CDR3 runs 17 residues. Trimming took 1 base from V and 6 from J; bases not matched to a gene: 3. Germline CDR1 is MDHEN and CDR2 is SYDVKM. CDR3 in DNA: TGTGCCAGCAGTTTATCGGGACTAGCGGGAGGTGCCGGGGAGCTGTTTTTT. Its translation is CASSLSGLAGGAGELFF.

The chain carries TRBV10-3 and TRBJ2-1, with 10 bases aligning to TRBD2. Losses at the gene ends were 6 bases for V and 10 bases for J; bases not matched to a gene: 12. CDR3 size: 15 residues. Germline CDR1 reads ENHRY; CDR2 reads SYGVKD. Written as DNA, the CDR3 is TGTGCCATCAGGCCACCTAGCGGGAGCCCAAAAGAGCAGTTCTTC. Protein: CAIRPPSGSPKEQFF.

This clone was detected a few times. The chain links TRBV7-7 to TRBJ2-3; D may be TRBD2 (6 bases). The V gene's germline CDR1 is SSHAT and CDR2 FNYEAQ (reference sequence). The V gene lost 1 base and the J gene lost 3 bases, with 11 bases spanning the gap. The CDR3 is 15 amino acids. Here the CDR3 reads CASSLGLGRTDTQYF. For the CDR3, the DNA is TGTGCCAGCAGCTTAGGACTAGGGCGGACAGATACGCAGTATTTT.

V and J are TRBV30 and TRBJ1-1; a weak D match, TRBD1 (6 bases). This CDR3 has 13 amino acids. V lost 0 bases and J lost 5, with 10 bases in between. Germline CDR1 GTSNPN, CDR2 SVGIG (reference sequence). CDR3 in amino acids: CAWSVNRATEAFF. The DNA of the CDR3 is TGTGCCTGGAGTGTGAACAGGGCTACTGAAGCTTTCTTT.

The CDR3 DNA is TGTGCCAGCAGCTTAGGGGGACAGTCCTCTGGGGCCAACGTCCTGACTTTC. Its translation: CASSLGGQSSGANVLTF. The chain links TRBV7-2 to TRBJ2-6, with 7 nucleotides matching TRBD1. In germline, CDR1 is SGHTA, CDR2 FQGNSA. This CDR3 has 17 residues. V lost 1 base to trimming and J lost 0 bases; unmatched junction nucleotides: 3. Full variable domain (outside the CDR3, taken from reference TRBV7-2 and TRBJ2-6): GAGVSQSPSNKVTEKGKDVELRCDPISGHTALYWYRQSLGQGLEFLIYFQGNSAPDKSGLPSDRFSAERTGGSVSTLTIQRTQQEDSAVYLCASSLGGQSSGANVLTFGAGSRLTVL.

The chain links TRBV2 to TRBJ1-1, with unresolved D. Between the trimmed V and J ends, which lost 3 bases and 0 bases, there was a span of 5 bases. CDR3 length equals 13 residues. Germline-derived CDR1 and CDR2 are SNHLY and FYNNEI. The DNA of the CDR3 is TGTGCCAGCAGTGAGGCCATGAACACTGAAGCTTTCTTT. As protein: CASSEAMNTEAFF.

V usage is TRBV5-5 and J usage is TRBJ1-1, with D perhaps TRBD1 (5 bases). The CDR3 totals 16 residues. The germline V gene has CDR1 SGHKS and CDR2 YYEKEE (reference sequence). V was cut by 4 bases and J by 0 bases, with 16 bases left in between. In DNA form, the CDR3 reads TGTGCCAGCAGCCGTGACGCGGCAGGGCTGAACACTGAAGCTTTCTTT. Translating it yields CASSRDAAGLNTEAFF.

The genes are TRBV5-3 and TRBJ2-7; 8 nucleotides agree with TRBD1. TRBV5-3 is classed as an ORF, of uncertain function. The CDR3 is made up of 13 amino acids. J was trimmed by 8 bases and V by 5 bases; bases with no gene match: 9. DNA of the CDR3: TGTGCCAGAAGAGAGGACAGGGTCTCACAGCAGTACTTC. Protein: CARREDRVSQQYF.

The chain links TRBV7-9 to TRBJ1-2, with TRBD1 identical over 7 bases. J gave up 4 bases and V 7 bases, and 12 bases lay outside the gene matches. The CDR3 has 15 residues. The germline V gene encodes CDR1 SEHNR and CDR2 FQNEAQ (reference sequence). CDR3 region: CASTPTRQGGYGYTF. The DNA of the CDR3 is TGTGCCAGCACCCCGACGAGACAGGGAGGCTATGGCTACACCTTC.

This chain's CDR3 is CASSPYKTEAFF. In nucleotides, the CDR3 is TGTGCCAGCAGCCCTTACAAGACTGAAGCTTTCTTT. The chain carries TRBV11-1 and TRBJ1-1; D uncertain. Trimming removed 5 bases from V and 5 bases from J, with 9 bases in between. The germline V gene has CDR1 SGHAT and CDR2 FQDESV (reference sequence). CDR3 size: 12 residues.

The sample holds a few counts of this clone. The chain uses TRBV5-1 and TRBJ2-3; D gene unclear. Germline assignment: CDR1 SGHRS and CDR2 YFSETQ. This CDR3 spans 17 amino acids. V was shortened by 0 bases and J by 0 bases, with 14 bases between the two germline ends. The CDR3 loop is CASSLELARSSTDTQYF. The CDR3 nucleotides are TGCGCCAGCAGCTTGGAGCTGGCCCGGAGTAGCACAGATACGCAGTATTTT.

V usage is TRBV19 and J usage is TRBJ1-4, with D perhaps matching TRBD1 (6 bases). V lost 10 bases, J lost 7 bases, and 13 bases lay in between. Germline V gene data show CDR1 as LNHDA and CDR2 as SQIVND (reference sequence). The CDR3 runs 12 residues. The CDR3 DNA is TGTGCCACTCGGGACAATGGTGAAAAACTGTTTTTT. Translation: CATRDNGEKLFF.

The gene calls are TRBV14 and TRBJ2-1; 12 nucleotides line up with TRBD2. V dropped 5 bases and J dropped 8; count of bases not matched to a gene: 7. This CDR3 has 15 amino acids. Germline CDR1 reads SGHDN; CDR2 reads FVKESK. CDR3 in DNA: TGTGCCAGCAGCATTCGACTAGCGGGAGTGTATGAGCAGTTCTTC. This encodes CASSIRLAGVYEQFF.

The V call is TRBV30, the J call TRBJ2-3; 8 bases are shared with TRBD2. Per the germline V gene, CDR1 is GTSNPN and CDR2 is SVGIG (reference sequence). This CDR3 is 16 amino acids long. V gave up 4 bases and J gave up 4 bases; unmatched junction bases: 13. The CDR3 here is CAWTAGGRPLADTQYF. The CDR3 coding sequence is TGTGCCTGGACTGCGGGGGGACGCCCGCTCGCAGATACGCAGTATTTT. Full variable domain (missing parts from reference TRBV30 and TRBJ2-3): SQTIHQWPATLVQPVGSPLSLECTVEGTSNPNLYWYRQAAGRGLQLLFYSVGIGQISSEVPQNLSASRPQDRQFILSSKKLLLSDSGFYLCAWTAGGRPLADTQYFGPGTRLTVL.

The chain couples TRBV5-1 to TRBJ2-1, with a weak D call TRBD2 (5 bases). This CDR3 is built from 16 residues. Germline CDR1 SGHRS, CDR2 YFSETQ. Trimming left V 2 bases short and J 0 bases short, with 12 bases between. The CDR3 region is CASSFDGLGSYNEQFF. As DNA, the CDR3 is TGCGCCAGCAGCTTTGATGGACTGGGCTCCTACAATGAGCAGTTCTTC.

The CDR3 bases are TGTGCCAGCAGTTCACCCCCGGGGCAGGGGGACTATGGCTACACCTTC. Its translation: CASSSPPGQGDYGYTF. This rearrangement joins TRBV25-1 to TRBJ1-2; 7 nucleotides match TRBD1. CDR1 and CDR2 (germline): MGHDK, SYGVNS. CDR3 length: 16 amino acids. Trimming at V came to 5 bases and at J to 3 bases, leaving 12 bases not matched to a gene.

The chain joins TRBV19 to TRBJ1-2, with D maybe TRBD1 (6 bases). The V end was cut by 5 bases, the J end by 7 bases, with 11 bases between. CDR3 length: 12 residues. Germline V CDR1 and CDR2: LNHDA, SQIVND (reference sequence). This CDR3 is CASSLQGLGYTF. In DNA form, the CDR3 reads TGTGCCAGTAGTCTACAGGGCCTTGGCTACACCTTC.

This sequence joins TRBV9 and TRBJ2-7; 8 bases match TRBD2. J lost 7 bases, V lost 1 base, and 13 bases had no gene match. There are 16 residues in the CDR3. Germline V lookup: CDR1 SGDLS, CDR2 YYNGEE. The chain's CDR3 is CASSVTGGPNGGEQYF. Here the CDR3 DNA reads TGTGCCAGCAGCGTAACGGGAGGGCCAAACGGGGGGGAGCAGTACTTC.

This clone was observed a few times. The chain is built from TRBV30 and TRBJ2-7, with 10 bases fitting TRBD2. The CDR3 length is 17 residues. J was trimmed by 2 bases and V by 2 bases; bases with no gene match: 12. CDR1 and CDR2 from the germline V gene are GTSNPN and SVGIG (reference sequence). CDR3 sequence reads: CAWSSTPGTSVTYEQYF. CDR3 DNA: TGTGCCTGGAGTTCAACCCCCGGGACTAGCGTTACCTACGAGCAGTACTTC.

Written as DNA, the CDR3 is TGTGCCAGCAGCCGTTCGGGAGTGGTGACAGGGGGCTCCTACGAGCAGTACTTC. Translation: CASSRSGVVTGGSYEQYF. The rearrangement joins TRBV7-9 to TRBJ2-7; TRBD1 matches 9 bases. The CDR3 totals 18 residues. J gave up 0 bases and V 5 bases, and 14 bases lay outside the gene matches. Germline CDR1 and CDR2: SEHNR and FQNEAQ (reference sequence).

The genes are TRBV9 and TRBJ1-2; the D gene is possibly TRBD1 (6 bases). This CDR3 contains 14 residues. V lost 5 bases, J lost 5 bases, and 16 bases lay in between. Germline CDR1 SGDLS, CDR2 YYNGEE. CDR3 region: CASRTSTGLYGYTF. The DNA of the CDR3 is TGTGCCAGCAGAACATCAACAGGGTTGTATGGCTACACCTTC.

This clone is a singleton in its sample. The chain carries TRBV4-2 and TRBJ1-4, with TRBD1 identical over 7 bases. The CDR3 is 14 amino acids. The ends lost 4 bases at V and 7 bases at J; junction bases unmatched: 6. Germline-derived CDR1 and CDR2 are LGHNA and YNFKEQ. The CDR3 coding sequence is TGTGCCAGCAGCCTCAGACAGGGCGGTGAAAAACTGTTTTTT. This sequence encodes CASSLRQGGEKLFF.

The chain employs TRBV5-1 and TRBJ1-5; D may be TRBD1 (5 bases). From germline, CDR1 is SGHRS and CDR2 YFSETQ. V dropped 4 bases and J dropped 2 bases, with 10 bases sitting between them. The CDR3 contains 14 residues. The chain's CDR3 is CASSPGGGNQPQHF. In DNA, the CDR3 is TGCGCCAGCAGCCCCGGAGGGGGCAATCAGCCCCAGCATTTT.

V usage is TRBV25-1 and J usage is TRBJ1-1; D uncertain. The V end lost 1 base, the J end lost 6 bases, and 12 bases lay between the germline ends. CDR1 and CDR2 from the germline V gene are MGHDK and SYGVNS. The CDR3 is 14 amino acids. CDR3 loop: CASSESIFSAEAFF. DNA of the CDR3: TGTGCCAGCAGTGAATCGATATTTAGCGCTGAAGCTTTCTTT.